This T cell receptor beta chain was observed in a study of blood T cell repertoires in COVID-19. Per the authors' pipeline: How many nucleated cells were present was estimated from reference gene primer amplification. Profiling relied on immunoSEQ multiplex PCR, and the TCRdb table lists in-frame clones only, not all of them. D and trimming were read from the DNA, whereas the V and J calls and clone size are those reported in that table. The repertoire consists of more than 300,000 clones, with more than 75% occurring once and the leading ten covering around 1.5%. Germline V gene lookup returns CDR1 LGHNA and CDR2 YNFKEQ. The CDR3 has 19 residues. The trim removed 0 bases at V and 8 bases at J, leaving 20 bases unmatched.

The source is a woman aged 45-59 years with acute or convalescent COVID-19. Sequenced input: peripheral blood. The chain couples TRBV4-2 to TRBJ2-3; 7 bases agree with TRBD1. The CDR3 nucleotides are TGTGCCAGCAGCCAAGAAGTCGCGACAGGGTTTTCTTCAGGCGCTACGCAGTATTTT. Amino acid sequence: CASSQEVATGFSSGATQYF.